A selection of T cell receptor beta chains follows, all from one sample in a study of cytomegalovirus exposure and HLA in healthy donors. The table came from immunoSEQ multiplex PCR; TCRdb's copy has only in-frame clones and leaves some out. In the table there are some 150,000 clones, about two thirds of which are singletons. The source material was PBMCs. Every receptor here comes from a woman in her twenties or thirties in good health and CMV-seronegative. CDR3s include the opening cysteine and the closing phenylalanine or tryptophan. The order of the fields is V gene, CDR3 protein.

TRBV9 CASSVGQGDTYEQYF
TRBV6-1 CASIQGVSGNTIYF
TRBV18 CASSTFGTGYEQYF
TRBV10-3 CAISEGLAGEGTDTQYF
TRBV28 CASSAYLRTGTF
TRBV10-3 CAIQDWLPSDGGSYEQYF
TRBV28 CASSTQGGGTYF
TRBV7-6 CASTKAARGGELFF
TRBV28 CASSSQPGQGARGQYF
TRBV7-9 CASSPSGTGAEKLFF
TRBV13 CASSGTGVGTDTQYF
TRBV28 CASSRLAVNTGELFF
TRBV5-1 CASSLALAGGSVAYNEQFF
TRBV21-1 CASHRGLGYTF
TRBV6-5 CASRPGVGNQPQHF
TRBV4-2 CASSPAGRTQETQYF
TRBV12-2 CASKGIEQYF
TRBV9 CASSPFLQGADEQYF